Each of the 25 T cell receptor beta chains below was sequenced from the same sample in a study of shared clonotypes between healthy human individuals. Using immunoSEQ multiplex PCR, the repertoire was profiled, and TCRdb retains in-frame clones only, with some absent. The table records about 2.3 million clones, approximately 95% of them present only once. Sequenced: naive CD4+ T cells from PBMCs. Subset of the sample: CD45RA+ positively selected. Receptors originate from a man between 18 and 29 years old in good health. Some clones in this sample may be carry-over from other donors' samples.

The chain combines TRBV9 with TRBJ2-5, with 13 bases that match TRBD2. Germline CDR1 SGDLS, CDR2 YYNGEE. The CDR3 sequence is 15 residues long. V was pared by 1 base and J by 4 bases, with 1 base of the junction left unmatched. CDR3 loop: CASSVRLAGGETQYF. The CDR3 region has the DNA TGTGCCAGCAGCGTAAGACTAGCGGGAGGAGAGACCCAGTACTTC.

On this clone itself: Different DNA sequences within this sample yield the same CDR3. The chain combines TRBV6-1 with TRBJ2-3, with D possibly matching TRBD2 (5 bases). This CDR3 spans 13 amino acids. CDR1 is MNHNS and CDR2 is SASEGT in the germline V gene. V was shortened by 6 bases and J by 0 bases, with 7 bases between the two germline ends. The CDR3, as DNA: TGTGCCAGCAGGGGCGGGAGCACAGATACGCAGTATTTT. The encoded protein is CASRGGSTDTQYF.

The chain links TRBV5-5 to TRBJ1-2; D unresolved. CDR3 length: 13 amino acids. CDR1 SGHKS and CDR2 YYEKEE come from the germline V gene (reference sequence). Trimming stripped 1 base from V and 4 bases from J, with 8 bases between. This CDR3 is CASSLTLVYGYTF. CDR3 bases: TGTGCCAGCAGCTTGACCTTGGTCTATGGCTACACCTTC.

The chain joins TRBV11-2 to TRBJ2-1; TRBD2 might be the D (6 bases). Looked up from germline, CDR1 is SGHAT and CDR2 is FQNNGV. The CDR3 length is 16 residues. Trimming stripped 1 base from V and 0 bases from J, with 10 bases between. CDR3 protein: CASSLAVGGSYNEQFF. As DNA, the CDR3 is TGTGCCAGCAGCTTAGCGGTGGGAGGCTCCTACAATGAGCAGTTCTTC. The complete variable domain, with remaining parts taken from reference TRBV11-2 and TRBJ2-1, reads EAGVAQSPRYKIIEKRQSVAFWCNPISGHATLYWYQQILGQGPKLLIQFQNNGVVDDSQLPKDRFSAERLKGVDSTLKIQPAKLEDSAVYLCASSLAVGGSYNEQFFGPGTRLTVL.

The chain has TRBV7-8 and TRBJ2-5, with TRBD2 as a possible D gene (6 bases). Germline CDR1 is SGHVS and CDR2 is FQNEAQ. Deletions cut 4 bases from V and 5 bases from J, with 17 bases between. The CDR3 extends over 15 amino acids. Written as DNA, the CDR3 is TGTGCCAGCAGCTCCCGACTAGGGGATAGCGAGACCCAGTACTTC. It is translated as CASSSRLGDSETQYF.

V and J are TRBV7-9 and TRBJ1-4; tentatively, D is TRBD1 (6 bases). With 5 bases removed from V and 5 bases from J, the gap between germline ends came to 12 bases. The CDR3 covers 14 residues. Germline CDR1 SEHNR, CDR2 FQNEAQ (reference sequence). The CDR3 coding sequence is TGTGCCAGCAGCAGGAGGACAGTAAATGAAAAACTGTTTTTT. It translates to CASSRRTVNEKLFF.

The chain combines TRBV6-6 with TRBJ1-2; D is possibly TRBD1 (5 bases). The CDR3 length is 15 residues. The V end lost 6 bases, the J end lost 2 bases, and 16 bases lay between the germline ends. Germline V lookup: CDR1 MNHNY, CDR2 SVGAGI (reference sequence). The CDR3 reads CASREVRGGNYGYTF. Here the CDR3 DNA reads TGTGCCAGCAGAGAAGTGCGTGGGGGAAACTATGGCTACACCTTC.

This chain uses TRBV18 with TRBJ2-6; TRBD1 agrees at 8 bases. The V segment lost 7 bases and the J segment 9 bases; nucleotides outside the gene matches: 8. Germline loops: CDR1 KGHSH, CDR2 LQKENI. The CDR3 sequence is 14 residues long. Here the CDR3 reads CASYPGQGGNVLTF. The CDR3 nucleotides read TGTGCCAGCTACCCAGGACAGGGAGGCAACGTCCTGACTTTC. Looking up the rest from reference TRBV18 and TRBJ2-6 gives the full variable domain: NAGVMQNPRHLVRRRGQEARLRCSPMKGHSHVYWYRQLPEEGLKFMVYLQKENIIDESGMPKERFSAEFPKEGPSILRIQQVVRGDSAAYFCASYPGQGGNVLTFGAGSRLTVL.

As to this clone: Other DNA sequences of this sample code for an identical CDR3. The J gene is TRBJ2-2, the V gene TRBV5-1; D unresolved. Germline loops: CDR1 SGHRS, CDR2 YFSETQ. V lost 4 bases and J 1 base, leaving 5 bases between the germline ends. The CDR3 is made up of 13 amino acids. The CDR3 DNA follows: TGCGCCAGCAGCGCCCGGAACACCGGGGAGCTGTTTTTT. Translating gives CASSARNTGELFF.

The V call is TRBV19, the J call TRBJ1-5; possible D gene TRBD1, 6 bases. From germline, CDR1 is LNHDA and CDR2 SQIVND (reference sequence). CDR3 size: 18 residues. V was shortened by 5 bases and J by 0 bases, with 20 bases between the two germline ends. In nucleotides, the CDR3 is TGTGCCAGTAGTGGGCGGGCCCGCCTGGGGGCTAGCAATCAGCCCCAGCATTTT. It codes for CASSGRARLGASNQPQHF.

This clone was counted once. The V and J genes are TRBV7-2 and TRBJ2-7, with 7 bases matching TRBD2. Germline assignment: CDR1 SGHTA and CDR2 FQGNSA. The CDR3 covers 16 residues. Losses at the gene ends were 5 bases for V and 3 bases for J; bases not matched to a gene: 13. This CDR3 is CASSPRRTSSRYEQYF. For the CDR3, the DNA is TGTGCCAGCAGCCCCCGGAGGACTAGTTCACGCTACGAGCAGTACTTC.

The CDR3 loop is CASSPGGGLQFF. The CDR3 DNA is TGTGCCAGCAGCCCCGGGGGGGGCTTACAGTTCTTC. V and J are TRBV7-9 and TRBJ2-1, with 8 bases fitting TRBD2. Germline V gene sequence: CDR1 SEHNR, CDR2 FQNEAQ (reference sequence). V lost 5 bases and J lost 13; bases outside the gene matches: 7. CDR3 length: 12 amino acids.

V and J are TRBV21-1 and TRBJ2-7. TRBV21-1 is a pseudogene segment. The CDR3 is 16 amino acids. The CDR3 here is CASSPPGTESSYEQYF. The CDR3 DNA is TGTGCCAGCAGCCCCCCCGGGACGGAGAGCTCCTACGAGCAGTACTTC.

This sequence joins TRBV25-1 and TRBJ1-4; no clear D. The CDR3 length is 16 residues. Germline V gene lookup returns CDR1 MGHDK and CDR2 SYGVNS. V lost 4 bases, J lost 0 bases, and 12 bases lay in between. The CDR3 sequence: CASSAGRTATNEKLFF. DNA for the CDR3: TGTGCCAGCAGTGCCGGACGCACTGCAACTAATGAAAAACTGTTTTTT.

The CDR3 region has the DNA TGTGCCATCAGTGACTCCCAGGGGAGATACTATGGCTACACCTTC. As protein: CAISDSQGRYYGYTF. The V gene is TRBV10-3, the J gene TRBJ1-2, with D maybe TRBD1 (6 bases). The germline V gene encodes CDR1 ENHRY and CDR2 SYGVKD. V was clipped by 3 bases and J by 3 bases, with 14 bases between them. The CDR3 has 15 residues.

This chain links TRBV27 with TRBJ1-5, with 7 nucleotides matching TRBD1. CDR1 and CDR2 from the germline V gene are MNHEY and SMNVEV (reference sequence). The CDR3 is 13 amino acids. The ends lost 8 bases at V and 0 bases at J; junction bases unmatched: 1. CDR3 loop: CASGTVSNQPQHF. For the CDR3, the DNA is TGTGCCAGCGGGACAGTTAGCAATCAGCCCCAGCATTTT.

The chain uses TRBV30 and TRBJ1-3, with 12 bases identical to TRBD1. CDR1 is GTSNPN, CDR2 SVGIG, per germline (reference sequence). The CDR3 runs 15 residues. J was trimmed by 4 bases and V by 4 bases; bases with no gene match: 5. The CDR3 DNA sequence: TGTGCCTGGACTTCCGGGACAGGGGGCGGAAACACCATATATTTT. Amino acids: CAWTSGTGGGNTIYF.

The genes are TRBV29-1 and TRBJ1-2; D unclear. The CDR3 contains 14 residues. Germline V gives CDR1 SQVTM, CDR2 ANQGSEA. The V and J ends lost 7 bases and 4 bases respectively, with 19 bases between them. CDR3 loop: CSAHTPPGSYGYTF. The CDR3 bases are TGCAGCGCCCACACCCCGCCGGGCAGCTATGGCTACACCTTC.

The rearrangement uses TRBV5-1 and TRBJ1-2; D gene unclear. Trimming pared 5 bases from V and 6 bases from J, leaving 14 bases between. The CDR3 sequence is 13 residues long. Germline V CDR1 and CDR2: SGHRS, YFSETQ. CDR3 sequence reads: CASRFAGKNGYTF. The CDR3 DNA reads as TGCGCCAGCAGATTTGCCGGGAAGAATGGCTACACCTTC. Full variable domain (rest looked up from reference TRBV5-1 and TRBJ1-2): KAGVTQTPRYLIKTRGQQVTLSCSPISGHRSVSWYQQTPGQGLQFLFEYFSETQRNKGNFPGRFSGRQFSNSRSEMNVSTLELGDSALYLCASRFAGKNGYTFGSGTRLTVV.

The genes are TRBV11-3 and TRBJ2-1; D is possibly TRBD2 (7 bases). Trimming cost V 1 base and J 10 bases, with 14 bases left between them. CDR1 is SGHNT and CDR2 is YENEEA in the germline V gene. This CDR3 is 14 amino acids long. CDR3 coding DNA: TGTGCCAGCAGCTTAGGTGGGGGGGCTTTCGAGCAGTTCTTC. Amino acid sequence: CASSLGGGAFEQFF.

The chain links TRBV19 to TRBJ2-1; 10 bases agree with TRBD2. The CDR3 covers 15 residues. Trimming removed 4 bases from V and 6 bases from J; junction bases left unmatched: 6. The germline gives CDR1 LNHDA, CDR2 SQIVND (reference sequence). CDR3 coding DNA: TGTGCCAGTAGTAAGAGCGGGAGGGCCTTCAATGAGCAGTTCTTC. It translates to CASSKSGRAFNEQFF.

The J gene is TRBJ2-1, the V gene TRBV2; a weak D match, TRBD2 (5 bases). Looked up from germline, CDR1 is SNHLY and CDR2 is FYNNEI. V was pared by 4 bases and J by 6 bases, with 10 bases between. The CDR3 is made up of 13 amino acids. In DNA, the CDR3 is TGTGCCAGCAGTGGACTCCTAGCCAATGAGCAGTTCTTC. This sequence encodes CASSGLLANEQFF.

The CDR3 protein is CASRRETYNEQFF. For the CDR3, the DNA is TGTGCCAGCAGGAGAGAAACCTACAATGAGCAGTTCTTC. The chain couples TRBV6-5 to TRBJ2-1, with no clear D. The CDR3 spans 13 residues. From germline, CDR1 is MNHEY and CDR2 SVGAGI. V was shortened by 6 bases and J by 2 bases, with 8 bases between the two germline ends.

The rearrangement links TRBV7-9 to TRBJ2-3; 10 bases match TRBD2. With 5 bases clipped from V and 3 bases from J, the junction kept 11 bases outside the gene matches. CDR1 and CDR2 (germline): SEHNR, FQNEAQ (reference sequence). The CDR3 runs to 17 residues. The CDR3 DNA follows: TGTGCCAGCAGCCAGAAAACTAGCGGGAAGATTACAGATACGCAGTATTTT. Translated: CASSQKTSGKITDTQYF.

The CDR3 DNA is TGCGCCAGCAGCACCGACAGTTTGAACACTGAAGCTTTCTTT. Amino acid sequence: CASSTDSLNTEAFF. The gene calls are TRBV5-1 and TRBJ1-1, with D maybe TRBD1 (5 bases). The CDR3 loop spans 14 amino acids. The germline CDR1 and CDR2 sequences are SGHRS and YFSETQ. Between the trimmed V and J ends, which lost 4 bases and 0 bases, there was a span of 10 bases.